This TCR beta chain was observed in a study of blood T cell repertoires in COVID-19. The CDR3 is made up of 15 amino acids. Trimming removed 2 bases from V and 8 bases from J, with 16 bases in between. Germline CDR1 PRHDT, CDR2 FYEKMQ (reference sequence). TCRdb's copy holds only in-frame clones and misses some; the assay was immunoSEQ multiplex PCR. The repertoire includes 50,000 to 70,000 clones, roughly three quarters of them detected once, and more than 20% sits in the top ten. The sample taken for sequencing was peripheral blood. The rearrangement links TRBV13 to TRBJ1-3; possible D gene TRBD1, 6 bases. This receptor was taken from a man aged 45 to 65 with active or convalescent COVID-19. CDR3 sequence: CASSLRYGGYDTIYF. CDR3 in DNA: TGTGCCAGCAGCTTAAGATATGGGGGCTATGACACCATATATTTT. Combining the CDR3 with reference TRBV13 and TRBJ1-3 gives the whole variable domain AAGVIQSPRHLIKEKRETATLKCYPIPRHDTVYWYQQGPGQDPQFLISFYEKMQSDKGSIPDRFSAQQFSDYHSELNMSSLELGDSALYFCASSLRYGGYDTIYFGEGSWLTVV.